The sequence of this TCR beta chain was determined in a study of T cells in Graves' hyperthyroidism and ophthalmopathy. Study-wide results and limits: Ophthalmopathy, as predicted by the model, came a median roughly 6.5 months after the prediction. Blood also held most thyroid clonotypes expanded beyond 0.001.

CDR3 length equals 15 residues. The germline V gene encodes CDR1 MNHNS and CDR2 SASEGT. V was cut by 3 bases and J by 3 bases, with 12 bases left in between. This clonotype has just a few counts. Antigen: not known. RNA transcripts served as the template for amplifying TCR beta CDR3 regions. First-round RT-PCR with HTBI primers amplified the TCR CDR3 region. In TCRdb, the multiplex PCR reads were re-called with MiXCR into one record per CDR3 protein. The repertoire holds 350,000 to 450,000 distinct CDR3 sequences, with more than 13% as singletons. The gene calls are TRBV6-1 and TRBJ2-4; D is undetermined. Sequencing used blood. The TCR was taken from a man aged 50 or older with Graves' ophthalmopathy. CDR3: CASSDPIGLKNIQYF. DNA for the CDR3: TGTGCCAGCAGTGACCCCATCGGGCTCAAAAACATTCAGTACTTC.